The source of this T cell receptor (beta chain) is a study of technical replicates of blood from a few donors. Profiling relied on immunoSEQ multiplex PCR, and the TCRdb table lists in-frame clones only, not all of them. The table has some 77,000 clones, 85% to 95% seen once; the top ten hold more than 0.3%. Germline lookup yields CDR1 SGHRS and CDR2 YFSETQ. V gave up 2 bases and J gave up 7 bases, with 19 bases separating them. This CDR3 has 15 amino acids. The chain links TRBV5-1 to TRBJ2-7; D is unclear. The receptor was isolated from a human donor in good health. Specimen: T cells isolated from PBMCs. The DNA for the CDR3 is TGCGCCAGCAGCTTATCTAGACTTACGGCGGAGGAGCAGTACTTC. Amino acid sequence: CASSLSRLTAEEQYF.